This is a list of T cell receptor beta chains from one sample in a study of shared clonotypes between healthy human individuals. Libraries were prepared by immunoSEQ multiplex PCR; TCRdb keeps only in-frame clonotypes and omits some of them. The sample shows about 1 million clones, 75% of them seen only once. The specimen was memory CD4+ T cells sorted from blood. Every receptor here comes from a young man in good health. Both conserved end residues are part of each CDR3. D genes are given only for firm matches. Rows may omit the clone size; those that give it use once, few, many or a size class.

NA	TRBJ2-7	TRBV30	NA	TGTGCCTGGGCCGGGAACTCCTACGAGCAGTACTTC	CAWAGNSYEQYF
TRBD1	TRBJ2-1	TRBV15	NA	TGTGCCACCAGCAGAGAATACGGGACAGGGCCCTACAATGAGCAGTTCTTC	CATSREYGTGPYNEQFF
NA	TRBJ2-5	TRBV29-1	NA	TGCAGCGTTGAATTTCCGGGGTACGGAGGAGAGACCCAGTACTTC	CSVEFPGYGGETQYF
NA	TRBJ1-2	TRBV10-3	NA	TGTGCCATCGGACTTCGGGGCCTCACCGGGGGATATGGCTACACCTTC	CAIGLRGLTGGYGYTF
NA	TRBJ2-5	TRBV11-2	few	TGTGCCAGCAGCTGGAACACCTTAAGGGAATCGGAGACCCAGTACTTC	CASSWNTLRESETQYF
TRBD1	TRBJ2-2	TRBV6-5	few	TGTGCCAGCAGTTCCCTACGACAGGGGAGAACCGGGGAGCTGTTTTTT	CASSSLRQGRTGELFF
TRBD2	TRBJ2-7	TRBV30	NA	TGTGCCTGGAGTGGAGCGGGAGGGCTCAGCTCCTACGAGCAGTACTTC	CAWSGAGGLSSYEQYF
NA	TRBJ1-4	TRBV7-2	NA	TGTGCCAGCAGCTTAAAAGGGTTGGCCCATGAAAAACTGTTTTTT	CASSLKGLAHEKLFF
NA	TRBJ2-7	TRBV7-2	NA	TGTGCCAGCAGCTTAGCGGGGGACCTAGGGAAGCAGTACTTC	CASSLAGDLGKQYF
TRBD2	TRBJ2-5	TRBV7-7	NA	TGTGCTAGCAGACCCAGCGGGGGCGGGGAGACCCAGTACTTC	CASRPSGGGETQYF
NA	TRBJ2-7	TRBV28	NA	TGTGCCACCGGTTCACCGAAAGACTACGAGCAGTACTTC	CATGSPKDYEQYF
NA	TRBJ2-7	TRBV11-2	NA	TGTGCCAGCAGCTTCGGGCAAGGGGTGAACGAGCAGTACTTC	CASSFGQGVNEQYF
NA	TRBJ2-7	TRBV19	NA	TGTGCCAGTACCGGGGGGGACAGAGACTCCTCAGAGCAGTACTTC	CASTGGDRDSSEQYF
TRBD1	TRBJ1-6	TRBV5-6	NA	TGTGCCAGCAACCGACCGGGACAGTATAATTCACCCCTCCACTTT	CASNRPGQYNSPLHF